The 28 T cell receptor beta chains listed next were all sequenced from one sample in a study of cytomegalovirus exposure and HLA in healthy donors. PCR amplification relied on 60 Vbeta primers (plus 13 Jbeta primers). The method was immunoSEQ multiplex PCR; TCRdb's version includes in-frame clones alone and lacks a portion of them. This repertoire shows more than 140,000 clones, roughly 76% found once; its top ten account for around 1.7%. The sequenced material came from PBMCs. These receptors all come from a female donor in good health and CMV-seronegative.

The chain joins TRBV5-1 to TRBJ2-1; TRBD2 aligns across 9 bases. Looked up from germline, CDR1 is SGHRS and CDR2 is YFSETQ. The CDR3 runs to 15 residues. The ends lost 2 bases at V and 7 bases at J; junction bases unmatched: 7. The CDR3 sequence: CASSLVAGVENEQFF. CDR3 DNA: TGCGCCAGCAGCTTAGTAGCGGGAGTGGAAAATGAGCAGTTCTTC. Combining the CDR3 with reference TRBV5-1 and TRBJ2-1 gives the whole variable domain KAGVTQTPRYLIKTRGQQVTLSCSPISGHRSVSWYQQTPGQGLQFLFEYFSETQRNKGNFPGRFSGRQFSNSRSEMNVSTLELGDSALYLCASSLVAGVENEQFFGPGTRLTVL.

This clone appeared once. Written as DNA, the CDR3 is TGTGCCAGTAGTATCCCAGGGGGCTCCTACAATGAGCAGTTCTTC. It specifies CASSIPGGSYNEQFF. The genes are TRBV19 and TRBJ2-1, with 7 bases fitting TRBD1. The CDR3 loop spans 15 amino acids. Germline V gene lookup returns CDR1 LNHDA and CDR2 SQIVND (reference sequence). V dropped 3 bases and J dropped 0; count of bases not matched to a gene: 2.

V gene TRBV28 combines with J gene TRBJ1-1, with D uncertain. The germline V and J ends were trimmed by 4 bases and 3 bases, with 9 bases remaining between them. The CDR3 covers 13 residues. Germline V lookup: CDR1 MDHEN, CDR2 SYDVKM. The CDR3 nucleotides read TGTGCCAGCAGTTCTGGTGGAGACACTGAAGCTTTCTTT. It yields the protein CASSSGGDTEAFF.

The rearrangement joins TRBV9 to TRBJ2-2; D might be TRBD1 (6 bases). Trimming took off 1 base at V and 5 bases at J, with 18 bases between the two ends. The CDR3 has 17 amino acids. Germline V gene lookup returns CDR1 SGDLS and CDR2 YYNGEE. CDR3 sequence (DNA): TGTGCCAGCAGCGTACCTACGCTCAGGGGAGAGACCGGGGAGCTGTTTTTT. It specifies CASSVPTLRGETGELFF.

The CDR3 here is CASSVTAATGETQYF. The CDR3 region has the DNA TGTGCCAGCAGCGTAACAGCAGCTACAGGGGAGACCCAGTACTTC. The chain carries TRBV9 and TRBJ2-5; possible D gene TRBD1, 6 bases. The germline CDR1 and CDR2 sequences are SGDLS and YYNGEE. The V end was cut by 1 base, the J end by 5 bases, with 15 bases between. The CDR3 extends over 15 amino acids.

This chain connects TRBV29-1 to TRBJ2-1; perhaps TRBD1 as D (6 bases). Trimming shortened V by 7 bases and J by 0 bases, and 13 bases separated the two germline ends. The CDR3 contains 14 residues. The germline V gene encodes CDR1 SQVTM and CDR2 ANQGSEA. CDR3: CSACRGSSYNEQFF. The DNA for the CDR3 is TGCAGCGCCTGCAGGGGAAGCTCCTACAATGAGCAGTTCTTC.

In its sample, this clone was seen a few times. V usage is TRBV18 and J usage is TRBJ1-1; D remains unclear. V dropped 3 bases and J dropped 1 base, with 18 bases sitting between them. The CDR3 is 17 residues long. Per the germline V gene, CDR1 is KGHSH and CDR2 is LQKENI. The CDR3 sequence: CASSPMLQAHGNTEAFF. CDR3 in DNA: TGTGCCAGCTCACCCATGCTCCAAGCGCACGGGAACACTGAAGCTTTCTTT.

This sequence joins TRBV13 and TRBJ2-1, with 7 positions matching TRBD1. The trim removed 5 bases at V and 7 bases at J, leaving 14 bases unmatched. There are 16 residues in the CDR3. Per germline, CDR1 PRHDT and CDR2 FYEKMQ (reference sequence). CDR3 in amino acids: CASSPLPGQPANEQFF. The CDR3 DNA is TGTGCCAGCAGCCCCCTTCCGGGACAGCCTGCGAATGAGCAGTTCTTC.

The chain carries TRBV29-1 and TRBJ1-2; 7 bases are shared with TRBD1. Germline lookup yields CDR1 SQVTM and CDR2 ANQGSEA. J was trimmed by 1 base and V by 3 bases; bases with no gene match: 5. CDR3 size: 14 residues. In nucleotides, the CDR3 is TGCAGCGTTGATGAGCAGGGGGTTAACTATGGCTACACCTTC. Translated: CSVDEQGVNYGYTF.

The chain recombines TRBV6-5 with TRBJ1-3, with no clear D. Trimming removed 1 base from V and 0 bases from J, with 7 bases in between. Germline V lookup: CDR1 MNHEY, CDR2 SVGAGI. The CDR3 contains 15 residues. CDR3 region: CASSYYRDSGNTIYF. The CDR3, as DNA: TGTGCCAGCAGTTACTACCGGGACTCTGGAAACACCATATATTTT.

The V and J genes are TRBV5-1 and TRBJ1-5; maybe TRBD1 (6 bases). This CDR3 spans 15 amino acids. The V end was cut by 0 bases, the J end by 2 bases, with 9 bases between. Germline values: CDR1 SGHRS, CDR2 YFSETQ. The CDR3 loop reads CASSLAGAGNQPQHF. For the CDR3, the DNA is TGCGCCAGCAGCTTGGCAGGGGCTGGCAATCAGCCCCAGCATTTT.

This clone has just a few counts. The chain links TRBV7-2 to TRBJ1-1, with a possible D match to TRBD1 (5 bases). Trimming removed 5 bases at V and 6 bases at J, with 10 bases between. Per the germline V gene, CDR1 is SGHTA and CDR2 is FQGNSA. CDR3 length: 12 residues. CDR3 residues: CASSPRVSEAFF. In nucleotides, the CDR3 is TGTGCCAGCAGCCCCAGGGTCTCTGAAGCTTTCTTT.

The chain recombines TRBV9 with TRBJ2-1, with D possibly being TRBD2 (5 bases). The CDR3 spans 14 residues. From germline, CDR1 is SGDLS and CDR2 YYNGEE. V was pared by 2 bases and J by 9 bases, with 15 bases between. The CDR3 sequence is CASSVDHTSCEQFF. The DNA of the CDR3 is TGTGCCAGCAGCGTGGACCATACTAGTTGTGAGCAGTTCTTC. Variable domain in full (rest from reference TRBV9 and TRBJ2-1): DSGVTQTPKHLITATGQRVTLRCSPRSGDLSVYWYQQSLDQGLQFLIQYYNGEERAKGNILERFSAQQFPDLHSELNLSSLELGDSALYFCASSVDHTSCEQFFGPGTRLTVL.

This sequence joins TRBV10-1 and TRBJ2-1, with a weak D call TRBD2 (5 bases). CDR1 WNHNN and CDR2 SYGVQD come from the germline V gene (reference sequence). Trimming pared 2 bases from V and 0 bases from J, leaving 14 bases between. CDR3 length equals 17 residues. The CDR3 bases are TGCGCCAGCAGTGAGCCCCCGAGCGGCACCTCCTACAATGAGCAGTTCTTC. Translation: CASSEPPSGTSYNEQFF.

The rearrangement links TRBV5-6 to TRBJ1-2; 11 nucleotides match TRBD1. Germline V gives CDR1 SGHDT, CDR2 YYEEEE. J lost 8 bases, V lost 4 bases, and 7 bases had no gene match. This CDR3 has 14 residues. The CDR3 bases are TGTGCCAGCAGCGTCGGGACAGGGGGGCAGGGCTACACCTTC. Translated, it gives CASSVGTGGQGYTF.

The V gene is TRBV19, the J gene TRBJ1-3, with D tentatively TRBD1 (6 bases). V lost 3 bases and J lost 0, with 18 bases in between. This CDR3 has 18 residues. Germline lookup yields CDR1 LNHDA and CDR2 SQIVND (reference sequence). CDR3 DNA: TGTGCCAGTAGTATGGACAGAGAAGGATTCATCTCTGGAAACACCATATATTTT. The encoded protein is CASSMDREGFISGNTIYF.

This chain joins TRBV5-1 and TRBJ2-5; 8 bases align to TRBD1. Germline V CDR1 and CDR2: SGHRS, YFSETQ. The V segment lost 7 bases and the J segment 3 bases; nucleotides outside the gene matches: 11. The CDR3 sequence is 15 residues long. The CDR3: CASGGTGTGKETQYF. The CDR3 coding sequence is TGCGCCAGCGGGGGAACCGGGACAGGTAAAGAGACCCAGTACTTC.

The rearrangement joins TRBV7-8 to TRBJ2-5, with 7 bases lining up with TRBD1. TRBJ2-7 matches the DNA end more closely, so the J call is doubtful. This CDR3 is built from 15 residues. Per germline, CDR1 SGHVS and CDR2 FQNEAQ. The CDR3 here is CASSFGDSNVLEQYF. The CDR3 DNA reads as TGTGCCAGCAGCTTTGGGGACAGCAACGTACTCGAGCAGTACTTC.

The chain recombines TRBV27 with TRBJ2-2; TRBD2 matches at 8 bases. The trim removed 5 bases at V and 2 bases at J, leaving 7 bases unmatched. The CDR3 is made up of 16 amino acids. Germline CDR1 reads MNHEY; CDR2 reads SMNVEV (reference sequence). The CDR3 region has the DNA TGTGCCAGCAGTGCGTTACGGGGGGGTAACACCGGGGAGCTGTTTTTT. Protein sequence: CASSALRGGNTGELFF.

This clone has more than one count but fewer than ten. This CDR3 reads CASSHGTGSYEQYF. The CDR3 bases are TGTGCCAGCAGCCACGGGACAGGGTCCTACGAGCAGTACTTC. This chain connects TRBV27 to TRBJ2-7; 9 nucleotides align to TRBD1. J gave up 1 base and V 6 bases, and 4 bases lay outside the gene matches. The CDR3 is 14 residues long. The germline V gene encodes CDR1 MNHEY and CDR2 SMNVEV (reference sequence).

DNA of the CDR3: TGTGCCAGCAGCTTAACCGGGACAGGAGGCACAGATACGCAGTATTTT. It encodes CASSLTGTGGTDTQYF. The chain couples TRBV7-6 to TRBJ2-3, with 8 bases aligning to TRBD1. The CDR3 loop spans 16 amino acids. The V gene end was trimmed by 2 bases and the J gene end by 1 base; junction bases not matched to a gene: 5. Germline CDR1 reads SGHVS; CDR2 reads FNYEAQ.

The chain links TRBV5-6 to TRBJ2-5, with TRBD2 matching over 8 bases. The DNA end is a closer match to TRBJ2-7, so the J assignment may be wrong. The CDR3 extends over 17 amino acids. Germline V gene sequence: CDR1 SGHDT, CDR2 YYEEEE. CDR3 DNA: TGTGCCAGCAGCCCCCGATTGGCGGGGGGCCTCTCCTACGAGCAGTACTTC. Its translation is CASSPRLAGGLSYEQYF.

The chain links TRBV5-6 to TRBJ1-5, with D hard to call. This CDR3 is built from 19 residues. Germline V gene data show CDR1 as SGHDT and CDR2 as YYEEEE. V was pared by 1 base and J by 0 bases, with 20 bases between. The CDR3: CASSLRVSGWTNSNQPQHF. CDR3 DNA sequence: TGTGCCAGCAGCTTGAGGGTTTCTGGTTGGACTAATAGCAATCAGCCCCAGCATTTT. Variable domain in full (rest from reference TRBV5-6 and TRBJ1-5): DAGVTQSPTHLIKTRGQQVTLRCSPKSGHDTVSWYQQALGQGPQFIFQYYEEEERQRGNFPDRFSGHQFPNYSSELNVNALLLGDSALYLCASSLRVSGWTNSNQPQHFGDGTRLSIL.

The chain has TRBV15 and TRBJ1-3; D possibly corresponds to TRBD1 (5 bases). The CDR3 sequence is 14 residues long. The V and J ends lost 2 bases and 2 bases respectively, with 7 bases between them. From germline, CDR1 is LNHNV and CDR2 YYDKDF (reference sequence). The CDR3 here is CATSRQGPGNTIYF. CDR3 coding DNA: TGTGCCACCAGCAGACAGGGTCCTGGAAACACCATATATTTT.

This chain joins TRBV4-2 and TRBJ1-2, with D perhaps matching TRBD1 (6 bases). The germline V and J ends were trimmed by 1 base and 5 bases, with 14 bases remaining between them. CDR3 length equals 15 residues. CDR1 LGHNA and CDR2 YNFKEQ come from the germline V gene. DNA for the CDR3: TGTGCCAGCAGCCAAGCGGGGCAGGGGTCATATGGCTACACCTTC. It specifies CASSQAGQGSYGYTF.

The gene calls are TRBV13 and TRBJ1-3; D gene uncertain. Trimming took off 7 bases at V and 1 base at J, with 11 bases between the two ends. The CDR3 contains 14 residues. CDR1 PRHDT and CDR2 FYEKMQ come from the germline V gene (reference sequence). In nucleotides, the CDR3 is TGTGCCAGCAAGAACGCACAGTCTGGAAACACCATATATTTT. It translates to CASKNAQSGNTIYF.

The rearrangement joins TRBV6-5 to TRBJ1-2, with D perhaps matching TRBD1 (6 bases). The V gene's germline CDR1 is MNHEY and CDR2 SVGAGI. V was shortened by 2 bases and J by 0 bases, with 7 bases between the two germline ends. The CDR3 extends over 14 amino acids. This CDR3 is CASSYGGPNYGYTF. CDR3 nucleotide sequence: TGTGCCAGCAGTTACGGGGGCCCTAACTATGGCTACACCTTC.

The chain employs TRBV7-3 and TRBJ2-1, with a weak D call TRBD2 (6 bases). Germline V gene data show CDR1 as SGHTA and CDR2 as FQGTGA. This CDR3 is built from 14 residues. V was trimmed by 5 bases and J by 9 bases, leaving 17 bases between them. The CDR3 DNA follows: TGTGCCAGCAGCCAGTCCCGGGACTTGGGTGAGCAGTTCTTC. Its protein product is CASSQSRDLGEQFF.